This T cell receptor beta chain was sequenced in a study of T-cell memory formation after mild COVID-19. Across the study: There were largely donor-specific TCR clusters. The study, taken as a whole, reports: Shrinking CD4+ clones were chiefly CM and EM; CD8+ ones were chiefly EMRA. Second-wave clones peaking on day 37 lacked confirmed SARS-CoV-2 specificity.

This CDR3 has 15 amino acids. V was clipped by 4 bases and J by 4 bases; unmatched bases: 12. CDR1 is DFQATT, CDR2 SNEGSKA, per germline (reference sequence). This clonotype was seen a few times. Its antigen is still unknown. 5'RACE with constant-segment primers yielded barcoded, UMI-tagged TCR alpha and TCR beta cDNA libraries. Each CDR3 protein gets one entry after TCRdb re-called the 5' RACE reads with MiXCR. The profile covers 140,000 or so distinct CDR3 sequences, with about 14% appearing a single time and more than 25% taken by the ten largest. The sample comprised PBMCs or a T cell subset sorted from them (not recorded which). This sequence joins TRBV20-1 and TRBJ1-2, with 7 bases aligning to TRBD1. The source is an adult woman who had mild COVID-19 (a few samples of this study predate the infection). Cell type and time point are not known. CDR3 in DNA: TGCAGTGCTAAGACGAGTCCGGGACAGCGCTATGGCTACACCTTC. Protein sequence: CSAKTSPGQRYGYTF.